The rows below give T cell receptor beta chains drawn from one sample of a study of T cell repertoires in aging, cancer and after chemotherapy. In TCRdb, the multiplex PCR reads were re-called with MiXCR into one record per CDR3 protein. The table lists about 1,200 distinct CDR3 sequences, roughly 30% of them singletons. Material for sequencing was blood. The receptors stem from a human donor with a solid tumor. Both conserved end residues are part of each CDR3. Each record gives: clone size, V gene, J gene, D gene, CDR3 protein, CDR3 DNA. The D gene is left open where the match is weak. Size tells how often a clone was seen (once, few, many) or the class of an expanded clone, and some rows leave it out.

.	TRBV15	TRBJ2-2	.	CATSTRPGRMNGELFF	TGTGCCACCAGCACCCGACCGGGCAGAATGAACGGGGAGCTGTTTTTT
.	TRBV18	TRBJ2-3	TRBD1	CASSGQGRGPGETDTQYF	TGTGCCAGCTCCGGACAGGGGCGGGGGCCCGGGGAGACAGATACGCAGTATTTT
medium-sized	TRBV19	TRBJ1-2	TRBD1	CASTPWDRGGGYTF	TGTGCCAGTACCCCTTGGGACAGGGGTGGAGGCTACACCTTC
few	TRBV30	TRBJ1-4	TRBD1	CAWEPGQGLLPEKLFF	TGTGCCTGGGAGCCGGGACAGGGGCTTTTGCCGGAAAAACTGTTTTTT
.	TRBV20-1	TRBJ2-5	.	CSARLWGQETQYF	TGCAGTGCTAGACTCTGGGGTCAAGAGACCCAGTACTTC
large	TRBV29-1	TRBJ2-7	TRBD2	CSVGSGEGGEQYF	TGCAGCGTTGGGTCCGGGGAGGGAGGGGAGCAGTACTTC
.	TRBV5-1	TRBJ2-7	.	CASSLDLSGGEQYF	TGCGCCAGCAGCTTGGATCTGAGCGGAGGCGAGCAGTACTTC
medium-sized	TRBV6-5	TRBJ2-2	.	CASSYAGELFF	TGTGCCAGCAGTTACGCCGGGGAGCTGTTTTTT
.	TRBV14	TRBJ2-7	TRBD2	CASSQGIPTSGDFLEQYF	TGTGCCAGCAGCCAAGGTATCCCGACTAGCGGGGATTTTCTCGAGCAGTACTTC
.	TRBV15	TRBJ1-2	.	CATSKEGLDGYTF	TGTGCCACCAGCAAAGAGGGGCTCGATGGCTACACCTTC
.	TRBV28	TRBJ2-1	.	CATSEGGSYNEQFF	TGTGCCACCAGCGAAGGGGGCTCCTACAATGAGCAGTTCTTC
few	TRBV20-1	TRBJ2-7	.	CSATGGHLDEQYF	TGCAGTGCTACTGGGGGGCACTTGGATGAGCAGTACTTC
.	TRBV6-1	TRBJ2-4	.	CASLQGGGNIQYF	TGTGCCAGTCTACAGGGTGGGGGAAACATTCAGTACTTC
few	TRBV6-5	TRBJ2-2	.	CASRTTGTYTGELFF	TGTGCCAGCAGGACGACCGGGACATATACCGGGGAGCTGTTTTTT
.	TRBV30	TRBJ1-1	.	CAWSAYTLLMNTEAFF	TGTGCCTGGAGTGCTTACACCCTCTTGATGAACACTGAAGCTTTCTTT
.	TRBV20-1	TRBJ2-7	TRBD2	CSATLGGGSDEQYF	TGCAGTGCAACACTTGGGGGGGGGTCAGACGAGCAGTACTTC
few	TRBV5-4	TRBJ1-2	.	CASSFRDTSYGYTF	TGTGCCAGCAGCTTTCGGGATACATCCTATGGCTACACCTTC
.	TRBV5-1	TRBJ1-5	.	CASSTDGAGNQPQHF	TGCGCCAGCAGCACGGATGGGGCAGGGAATCAGCCCCAGCATTTT
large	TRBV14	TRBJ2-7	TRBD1	CASSQDRTGLNYEQYF	TGTGCCAGCAGCCAAGATCGGACAGGCCTAAACTACGAGCAGTACTTC
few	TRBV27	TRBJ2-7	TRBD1	CASTGPGTGAYEQYF	TGTGCCAGCACCGGTCCCGGGACAGGAGCCTACGAGCAGTACTTC